One and the same sample provided the 12 T cell receptor beta chains below, sequenced in a study of long-term antiretroviral therapy in people with HIV. Sequencing relied on immunoSEQ assay v3.0, run at survey level. Libraries were prepared by immunoSEQ multiplex PCR; TCRdb keeps only in-frame clonotypes and omits some of them. The table lists roughly 17,000 clones, around four fifths of them singletons. Here the sequenced sample was unsorted PBMCs, taken 0.3 years after starting antiretroviral therapy. The receptor set was obtained from a man younger than 35 with HIV.

This clone has just one count. The chain uses TRBV15 and TRBJ1-6; no reliable D call. The CDR3 extends over 13 amino acids. The V gene's germline CDR1 is LNHNV and CDR2 YYDKDF (reference sequence). The V end lost 0 bases, the J end lost 14 bases, and 11 bases lay between the germline ends. DNA of the CDR3: TGTGCCACCAGCAGAGATCCGGGGTCGGCCCTCCACTTT. Its protein product is CATSRDPGSALHF.

The V and J genes are TRBV6-1 and TRBJ2-7; weak D call: TRBD1 (5 bases). The germline V and J ends were trimmed by 1 base and 3 bases, with 7 bases remaining between them. Germline V gives CDR1 MNHNS, CDR2 SASEGT. The CDR3 has 13 residues. CDR3 region: CASSEVGDYEQYV. CDR3 bases: TGTGCCAGCAGTGAAGTAGGGGACTACGAGCAGTACGTC.

The V gene is TRBV2, the J gene TRBJ1-4; a weak D match, TRBD1 (6 bases). The germline V gene encodes CDR1 SNHLY and CDR2 FYNNEI. V lost 5 bases and J lost 4, with 11 bases in between. The CDR3 covers 14 residues. CDR3 sequence reads: CASSRGTNNEKLFF. In DNA, the CDR3 is TGTGCCAGCAGTAGAGGGACAAATAATGAAAAACTGTTTTTT.

The chain links TRBV7-8 to TRBJ1-1; no firm D call. The germline CDR1 and CDR2 sequences are SGHVS and FQNEAQ. Trimming removed 3 bases at V and 1 base at J, with 15 bases between. The CDR3 totals 16 residues. Here the CDR3 reads CASSFWQEIRNTEAFF. As DNA, the CDR3 is TGTGCCAGCAGCTTTTGGCAGGAGATTAGGAACACTGAAGCTTTCTTT. The complete variable domain, with remaining parts taken from reference TRBV7-8 and TRBJ1-1, reads GAGVSQSPRYKVAKRGQDVALRCDPISGHVSLFWYQQALGQGPEFLTYFQNEAQLDKSGLPSDRFFAERPEGSVSTLKIQRTQQEDSAVYLCASSFWQEIRNTEAFFGQGTRLTVV.

This clone was recorded a few times. The chain employs TRBV28 and TRBJ1-2; a weak D match, TRBD1 (5 bases). CDR1 and CDR2 from the germline V gene are MDHEN and SYDVKM. The V and J ends lost 5 bases and 3 bases respectively, with 13 bases between them. This CDR3 has 14 amino acids. CDR3 DNA: TGTGCCAGCAGTCCCCTCGACAGCTACTATGGCTACACCTTC. Translation gives CASSPLDSYYGYTF.

This clone has just a few counts. This sequence joins TRBV6-1 and TRBJ1-2, with 9 nucleotides matching TRBD1. The V gene end was trimmed by 4 bases and the J gene end by 4 bases; junction bases not matched to a gene: 4. The CDR3 sequence is 14 residues long. Germline CDR1 reads MNHNS; CDR2 reads SASEGT. The chain's CDR3 is CASSATGGVYGYTF. The CDR3 nucleotides read TGTGCCAGCAGTGCTACAGGGGGCGTCTATGGCTACACCTTC.

The V call is TRBV28, the J call TRBJ1-5; TRBD1 might be the D (6 bases). The ends were cut back, 1 base at V and 0 bases at J, with 25 bases in the middle. This CDR3 has 21 residues. Germline assignment: CDR1 MDHEN and CDR2 SYDVKM. This CDR3 is CASSLFWAGGFVGPSNQPQHF. CDR3 nucleotides: TGTGCCAGCAGTTTATTCTGGGCGGGGGGCTTCGTGGGTCCTAGCAATCAGCCCCAGCATTTT.

The rearrangement joins TRBV29-1 to TRBJ2-7; D not resolved. Germline V gene lookup returns CDR1 SQVTM and CDR2 ANQGSEA. Deletions cut 1 base from V and 2 bases from J, with 3 bases between. This CDR3 spans 11 amino acids. The chain's CDR3 is CSVEGPYEQYF. The CDR3 DNA reads TGCAGCGTTGAAGGCCCCTACGAGCAGTACTTC.

V is TRBV27 and J is TRBJ1-6; D not certain. The CDR3 has 15 residues. Looked up from germline, CDR1 is MNHEY and CDR2 is SMNVEV (reference sequence). V gave up 5 bases and J gave up 10 bases, with 18 bases separating them. CDR3 loop: CASSPPGVTISPLHF. The CDR3 DNA is TGTGCCAGCAGTCCCCCCGGGGTTACGATATCACCCCTCCACTTT.

The V call is TRBV11-1, the J call TRBJ1-4, with TRBD1 matching 8 bases. V was clipped by 5 bases and J by 3 bases; unmatched bases: 8. This CDR3 has 16 residues. Per germline, CDR1 SGHAT and CDR2 FQDESV (reference sequence). The CDR3 spells CASSPRQGTANEKLFF. The CDR3 DNA reads TGTGCCAGCAGCCCGCGACAGGGGACGGCTAATGAAAAACTGTTTTTT.

The rearrangement joins TRBV5-1 to TRBJ2-6; D is ambiguous. The CDR3 runs to 14 residues. The germline V gene encodes CDR1 SGHRS and CDR2 YFSETQ. Trimming took 2 bases from V and 3 from J, leaving 6 bases between them. The CDR3 spells CASSFGGGANVLTF. CDR3 in DNA: TGCGCCAGCAGCTTCGGCGGTGGGGCCAACGTCCTGACTTTC.

The chain recombines TRBV11-1 with TRBJ2-7; 7 nucleotides match TRBD1. CDR1 is SGHAT and CDR2 is FQDESV in the germline V gene (reference sequence). The CDR3 sequence is 15 residues long. J was trimmed by 5 bases and V by 1 base; bases with no gene match: 8. CDR3 residues: CASSLGQGLKHEQYF. In nucleotides, the CDR3 is TGTGCCAGCAGCTTAGGACAGGGTCTTAAACACGAGCAGTACTTC.